This entry lists 22 T cell receptor beta chains sequenced from one sample in a study of neurological immune-mediated disorders. TCRdb re-called the 5' RACE reads through MiXCR, storing one row per CDR3 protein. The data show some 16,000 distinct CDR3 sequences, approximately 9.1% seen once. The sample consisted of CD8+ T cells from blood. The source is a man between 45 and 60 years old in good health.

This clonotype was seen ten or more times. The rearrangement joins TRBV5-6 to TRBJ2-7, with D unresolved. V gave up 6 bases and J gave up 3 bases, with 13 bases separating them. Germline V gene sequence: CDR1 SGHDT, CDR2 YYEEEE. The CDR3 has 13 residues. The CDR3 DNA is TGTGCCAGCATACAATACGCCGACTACGAGCAGTACTTC. Translated, it gives CASIQYADYEQYF.

In this sample, this clonotype turned up many times. The chain couples TRBV6-1 to TRBJ2-3; TRBD1 aligns across 11 bases. CDR3 length: 16 amino acids. Unmatched junction bases numbered 4, after V lost 0 bases and J lost 5 bases. In germline, CDR1 is MNHNS, CDR2 SASEGT. CDR3 loop: CASSEAPGQGEDTQYF. The CDR3 DNA reads as TGTGCCAGCAGTGAAGCGCCGGGACAGGGGGAAGATACGCAGTATTTT.

This clonotype was detected many times. This rearrangement joins TRBV20-1 to TRBJ2-7; 13 nucleotides match TRBD2. Germline CDR1 and CDR2: DFQATT and SNEGSKA (reference sequence). V trimming: 0 bases; J trimming: 1 base; junction bases outside the gene matches: 9. The CDR3 is 18 amino acids. CDR3 residues: CSARDQELAGGPSYEQYF. The CDR3 DNA is TGCAGTGCTAGAGATCAGGAACTAGCGGGAGGGCCTTCCTACGAGCAGTACTTC.

This clonotype was detected many times. The rearrangement uses TRBV5-1 and TRBJ2-2; D unresolved. Trimming cost V 0 bases and J 4 bases, with 4 bases left between them. Germline lookup yields CDR1 SGHRS and CDR2 YFSETQ. The CDR3 totals 13 residues. Written as DNA, the CDR3 is TGCGCCAGCAGCTTGGGGACCACCGGGGAGCTGTTTTTT. Its protein is CASSLGTTGELFF.

The table lists this clonotype with many counts. The chain uses TRBV6-4 and TRBJ2-3, with 8 bases matching TRBD2. Germline V CDR1 and CDR2: MRHNA, SNTAGT. J lost 2 bases, V lost 0 bases, and 4 bases had no gene match. The CDR3 covers 16 residues. CDR3 loop: CASSDSAGGATDTQYF. Here the CDR3 DNA reads TGTGCCAGCAGTGACTCGGCGGGAGGTGCCACAGATACGCAGTATTTT.

Ten or more counts support this clonotype. This chain connects TRBV29-1 to TRBJ1-2, with unresolved D. V was trimmed by 5 bases and J by 5 bases, leaving 9 bases between them. Germline assignment: CDR1 SQVTM and CDR2 ANQGSEA. CDR3 length: 11 residues. CDR3 DNA: TGCAGCGTTCGGTCTGCGTATGGCTACACCTTC. Its translation: CSVRSAYGYTF.

This clonotype was counted at least ten times. The CDR3 nucleotides are TGTGCCAGCAGCCAAGATAGGACACACTACGAGCAGTACTTC. Translated, it gives CASSQDRTHYEQYF. The rearrangement joins TRBV4-2 to TRBJ2-7; the D gene is possibly TRBD1 (5 bases). This CDR3 contains 14 residues. The V gene lost 0 bases and the J gene lost 3 bases, with 9 bases spanning the gap. Germline-derived CDR1 and CDR2 are LGHNA and YNFKEQ.

The sample holds many counts of this clonotype. The chain carries TRBV7-2 and TRBJ2-7; D is ambiguous. Trimming shortened V by 1 base and J by 5 bases, and 12 bases separated the two germline ends. Germline assignment: CDR1 SGHTA and CDR2 FQGNSA. The CDR3 loop spans 14 amino acids. The CDR3 reads CASSLGLGYDEQYF. The DNA for the CDR3 is TGTGCCAGCAGCTTAGGGCTAGGATACGACGAGCAGTACTTC.

This clonotype was seen many times. The chain uses TRBV29-1 and TRBJ2-1; 9 nucleotides line up with TRBD2. Germline values: CDR1 SQVTM, CDR2 ANQGSEA. The CDR3 consists of 15 residues. V lost 0 bases to trimming and J lost 9 bases; unmatched junction nucleotides: 9. CDR3 sequence reads: CSVEDVAGVVREQFF. CDR3 in DNA: TGCAGCGTTGAAGACGTAGCGGGAGTTGTTCGTGAGCAGTTCTTC.

There are many counts of this clonotype. The junction departs from the called germline gene at one end, perhaps through a read error. The chain recombines TRBV4-3 with TRBJ2-2, with D maybe TRBD2 (5 bases). This CDR3 spans 15 amino acids. Germline CDR1 and CDR2: LGHNA and YSLEER. The CDR3 DNA reads as TGCGCCAGCAGCCAAGATTTCCGGGGAACCGGAGAGCTGTTTTTT. Amino acids: CASSQDFRGTGELFF.

Sample share makes this clonotype medium-sized. V gene TRBV7-9 combines with J gene TRBJ2-1; the D gene is possibly TRBD2 (6 bases). CDR3 length: 16 residues. V lost 1 base and J lost 5, with 15 bases in between. CDR1 is SEHNR, CDR2 FQNEAQ, per germline (reference sequence). This CDR3 reads CASSLEGLREDNEQFF. The CDR3 DNA reads as TGTGCCAGCAGCTTAGAGGGACTCAGAGAGGACAATGAGCAGTTCTTC. The full variable domain, its missing parts supplied by reference TRBV7-9 and TRBJ2-1, is DTGVSQNPRHKITKRGQNVTFRCDPISEHNRLYWYRQTLGQGPEFLTYFQNEAQLEKSRLLSDRFSAERPKGSFSTLEIQRTEQGDSAMYLCASSLEGLREDNEQFFGPGTRLTVL.

In its sample, this clonotype was seen many times. The J gene is TRBJ1-2, the V gene TRBV19, with 8 bases matching TRBD1. V lost 5 bases, J lost 10 bases, and 12 bases stayed unmatched. This CDR3 is 14 amino acids long. CDR1 is LNHDA, CDR2 SQIVND, per germline (reference sequence). The CDR3 is CASSFWTGSFVYTF. CDR3 sequence (DNA): TGTGCCAGTAGTTTCTGGACAGGGTCCTTCGTCTACACCTTC.

The V call is TRBV7-8, the J call TRBJ2-1, with D unresolved. V was trimmed by 5 bases and J by 7 bases, leaving 15 bases between them. This CDR3 is built from 14 residues. Germline V CDR1 and CDR2: SGHVS, FQNEAQ. CDR3 amino acids: CASSLYGILNEQFF. CDR3 DNA: TGTGCCAGCAGCCTATACGGTATTTTGAATGAGCAGTTCTTC.

This clonotype was seen many times. The chain couples TRBV12-3 or TRBV12-4 to TRBJ2-1; D gene unclear. V was shortened by 4 bases and J by 10 bases, with 11 bases between the two germline ends. This CDR3 spans 12 amino acids. The CDR3 nucleotides read TGTGCCAGCAGTTACCGAGGTCCCGAGCAGTTCTTC. Translated, it gives CASSYRGPEQFF.

This clonotype was seen repeatedly, ten times or more. J is TRBJ2-3 and V is TRBV7-2; 8 bases match TRBD2. Germline-derived CDR1 and CDR2 are SGHTA and FQGNSA. V trimming: 2 bases; J trimming: 1 base; junction bases outside the gene matches: 5. The length of the CDR3 is 16 residues. The CDR3 coding sequence is TGTGCCAGCAGCTTACTTAGGACTAGCCGCACAGATACGCAGTATTTT. It encodes CASSLLRTSRTDTQYF. Full variable domain (remainder filled in from reference TRBV7-2 and TRBJ2-3): GAGVSQSPSNKVTEKGKDVELRCDPISGHTALYWYRQSLGQGLEFLIYFQGNSAPDKSGLPSDRFSAERTGGSVSTLTIQRTQQEDSAVYLCASSLLRTSRTDTQYFGPGTRLTVL.

This clonotype was observed at least ten times. The chain carries TRBV28 and TRBJ1-1; 7 positions agree with TRBD1. Germline loops: CDR1 MDHEN, CDR2 SYDVKM. This CDR3 region has 13 residues. J gave up 5 bases and V 6 bases, and 6 bases lay outside the gene matches. CDR3 amino acids: CASSPTGWTEAFF. The CDR3 nucleotides read TGTGCCAGCAGCCCGACAGGGTGGACTGAAGCTTTCTTT.

This clonotype showed up many times. The chain joins TRBV4-1 to TRBJ2-1, with D perhaps TRBD1 or TRBD2 (5 bases each). Germline CDR1 reads MGHRA; CDR2 reads YSYEKL. This CDR3 region has 14 residues. The V end lost 4 bases, the J end lost 4 bases, and 11 bases lay between the germline ends. This chain's CDR3 is CASSPGRQYNEQFF. CDR3 DNA: TGCGCCAGCAGCCCGGGACGGCAGTACAATGAGCAGTTCTTC.

This clonotype was picked up many times. CDR3 residues: CASSSGLMTGELFF. Here the CDR3 DNA reads TGCGCCAGCAGCTCGGGACTCATGACCGGGGAGCTGTTTTTT. The V gene is TRBV5-1, the J gene TRBJ2-2, with D tentatively TRBD2 (6 bases). The CDR3 loop spans 14 amino acids. Trimming shortened V by 3 bases and J by 5 bases, and 11 bases separated the two germline ends. From germline, CDR1 is SGHRS and CDR2 YFSETQ.

This clonotype appeared many times. The rearrangement uses TRBV29-1 and TRBJ2-2, with D uncertain. The CDR3 sequence is 12 residues long. The ends were cut back, 3 bases at V and 5 bases at J, with 7 bases in the middle. Germline V gives CDR1 SQVTM, CDR2 ANQGSEA. The CDR3 sequence is CSVDPGTGELFF. In DNA, the CDR3 is TGCAGCGTTGACCCTGGAACCGGGGAGCTGTTTTTT.

This clonotype was seen many times. This rearrangement joins TRBV10-3 to TRBJ2-7, with 11 nucleotides matching TRBD2. CDR1 ENHRY and CDR2 SYGVKD come from the germline V gene. The V segment lost 6 bases and the J segment 6 bases; nucleotides outside the gene matches: 7. The CDR3 contains 14 residues. Here the CDR3 DNA reads TGTGCCATCAGCCCTTTACTAGCGGGAGCCGAGCAGTACTTC. It is translated as CAISPLLAGAEQYF.

This clonotype was picked up a small number of times. This may come from a read error, since a much larger clone is one base off. V and J are TRBV6-2 or TRBV6-3 and TRBJ1-2; tentatively, D is TRBD1 (5 bases). CDR1 is MNHEY and CDR2 is SVGEGT in the germline V gene. The length of the CDR3 is 11 residues. CDR3 in amino acids: CDSRDSYGYTF. The DNA for the CDR3 is TGTGACAGCCGAGACAGCTATGGCTACACCTTC.

This clonotype was picked up many times. The chain links TRBV4-2 to TRBJ2-7, with TRBD1 matching 7 bases. The germline V gene encodes CDR1 LGHNA and CDR2 YNFKEQ. The CDR3 has 14 amino acids. The V segment lost 0 bases and the J segment 3 bases; nucleotides outside the gene matches: 2. The CDR3 reads CASSQDPGGYEQYF. The CDR3 nucleotides read TGTGCCAGCAGCCAAGATCCAGGGGGCTACGAGCAGTACTTC.